This T cell receptor beta chain was captured in a study of T cells in Graves' hyperthyroidism and ophthalmopathy. Germline values: CDR1 SQVTM, CDR2 ANQGSEA. With 6 bases clipped from V and 5 bases from J, the junction kept 4 bases outside the gene matches. The CDR3 has 12 residues. Study-level results: The model foresaw ophthalmopathy a median about 6.1 months prior to onset.

This clonotype showed up just a few times. Its target is not known. Isolation of PBMCs was performed on approximately 10 ml fresh peripheral blood. Amplified TCR beta CDR3 regions derived from RNA transcripts. First-round RT-PCR of the TCR CDR3 relied on the HTBI primer set. TCRdb re-analysed the multiplex PCR reads in MiXCR, keeping a single row per CDR3 protein. The sample records some 650,000 distinct CDR3 sequences, more than 15% being singletons. This rearrangement joins TRBV29-1 to TRBJ2-3, with 8 positions matching TRBD1. This TCR came from a woman aged 40 to 49 with Graves' ophthalmopathy. The sequenced sample was blood. CDR3: CSVGQGGDTQYF. CDR3 DNA: TGCAGCGTCGGACAGGGCGGAGATACGCAGTATTTT.